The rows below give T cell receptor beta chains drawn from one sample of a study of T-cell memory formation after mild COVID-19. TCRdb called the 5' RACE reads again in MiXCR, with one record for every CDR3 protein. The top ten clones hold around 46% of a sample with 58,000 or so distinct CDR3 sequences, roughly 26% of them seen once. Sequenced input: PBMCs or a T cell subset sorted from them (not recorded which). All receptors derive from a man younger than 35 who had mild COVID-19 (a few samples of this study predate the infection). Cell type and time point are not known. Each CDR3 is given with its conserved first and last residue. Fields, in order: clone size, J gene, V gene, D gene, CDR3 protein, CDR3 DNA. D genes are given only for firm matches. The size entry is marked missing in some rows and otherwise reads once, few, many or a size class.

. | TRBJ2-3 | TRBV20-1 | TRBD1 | CSARGTGATEYF | TGCAGTGCTAGGGGGACAGGGGCTACTGAGTATTTT
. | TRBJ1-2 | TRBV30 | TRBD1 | CAWVTGQGRYGYTF | TGTGCCTGGGTCACTGGACAGGGACGGTATGGCTACACCTTC
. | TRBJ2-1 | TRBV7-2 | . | CASSLVRPDHYNEQFF | TGTGCCAGCAGCTTAGTTAGGCCAGACCACTACAATGAGCAGTTCTTC
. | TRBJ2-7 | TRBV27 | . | CASSFLSQIYEQYF | TGTGCCAGCAGTTTCCTTAGTCAGATCTACGAGCAGTACTTC
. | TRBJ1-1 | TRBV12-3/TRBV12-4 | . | CASSSPWGRTEAFF | TGTGCCAGCAGTTCCCCTTGGGGACGCACTGAAGCTTTCTTT
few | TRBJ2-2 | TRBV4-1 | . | CASSQEGEGPTGELFF | TGCGCCAGCAGCCAAGAGGGAGAGGGTCCCACCGGGGAGCTGTTTTTT
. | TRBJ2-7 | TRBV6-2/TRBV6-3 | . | CASSYSIGSSYEQYF | TGTGCCAGCAGTTACTCGATAGGGTCCTCCTACGAGCAGTACTTC
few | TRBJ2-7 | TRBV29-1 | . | CSVEGYRADEQYF | TGCAGCGTTGAAGGGTACAGGGCGGACGAGCAGTACTTC
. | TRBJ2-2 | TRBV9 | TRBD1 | CASSVGGQGAGELFF | TGTGCCAGCAGCGTCGGCGGACAGGGGGCCGGGGAGCTGTTTTTT
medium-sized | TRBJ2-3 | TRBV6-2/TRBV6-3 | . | CASTLSDRPTDTQYF | TGTGCCAGCACCCTCTCGGACCGACCCACAGATACGCAGTATTTT
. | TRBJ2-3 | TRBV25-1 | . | CASSEKGWSTDTQYF | TGTGCCAGCAGCGAAAAGGGCTGGAGCACAGATACGCAGTATTTT
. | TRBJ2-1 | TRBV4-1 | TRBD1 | CASSQQGQGYIYEQFF | TGCGCCAGCAGCCAACAGGGACAGGGTTATATCTATGAGCAGTTCTTC
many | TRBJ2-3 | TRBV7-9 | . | CASSRQGRGGLDTQYF | TGTGCCAGCAGTCGACAGGGGCGGGGGGGCCTTGATACGCAGTATTTT
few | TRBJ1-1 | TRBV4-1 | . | CASSHAGVSSEAFF | TGCGCCAGCAGCCACGCCGGGGTCTCCAGTGAAGCTTTCTTT
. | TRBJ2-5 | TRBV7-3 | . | CASSSEGVGETQYF | TGTGCCAGCAGCTCCGAGGGGGTCGGGGAGACCCAGTACTTC
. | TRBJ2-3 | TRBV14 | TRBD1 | CASSGRGSGDTQYF | TGTGCCAGCAGCGGCAGGGGGTCCGGAGATACGCAGTATTTT
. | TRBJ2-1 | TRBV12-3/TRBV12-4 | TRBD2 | CASSGAGGGAGYNEQFF | TGTGCCAGCAGTGGGGCTGGCGGGGGGGCCGGGTACAATGAGCAGTTCTTC